The 2 T cell receptor beta chains listed next were all sequenced from one sample in a study of technical replicates of blood from four donors. Using immunoSEQ multiplex PCR, the repertoire was profiled, and TCRdb retains in-frame clones only, with some absent. This table has 70,000 or so clones, approximately 88% appearing once. The sequencing sample was made of PBMCs. The source is a human donor in good health. Some clones in this sample may be carry-over from other donors' samples.

V and J are TRBV4-2 and TRBJ2-6, with a tentative D call TRBD2 (5 bases). Germline CDR1 and CDR2: LGHNA and YNFKEQ. V gave up 1 base and J gave up 1 base, with 5 bases separating them. The length of the CDR3 is 15 residues. The DNA for the CDR3 is TGTGCCAGCAGCCAAGGGAGGTCTGGGGCCAACGTCCTGACTTTC. The encoded protein is CASSQGRSGANVLTF.

The CDR3 region is CASGLSLGLAETQYF. The DNA for the CDR3 is TGTGCCAGCGGTCTATCCTTGGGACTAGCAGAGACCCAGTACTTC. The rearrangement uses TRBV11-2 and TRBJ2-5, with 9 nucleotides matching TRBD2. The CDR3 has 15 residues. The V gene's germline CDR1 is SGHAT and CDR2 FQNNGV. Trimming at V came to 8 bases and at J to 4 bases, leaving 11 bases not matched to a gene.